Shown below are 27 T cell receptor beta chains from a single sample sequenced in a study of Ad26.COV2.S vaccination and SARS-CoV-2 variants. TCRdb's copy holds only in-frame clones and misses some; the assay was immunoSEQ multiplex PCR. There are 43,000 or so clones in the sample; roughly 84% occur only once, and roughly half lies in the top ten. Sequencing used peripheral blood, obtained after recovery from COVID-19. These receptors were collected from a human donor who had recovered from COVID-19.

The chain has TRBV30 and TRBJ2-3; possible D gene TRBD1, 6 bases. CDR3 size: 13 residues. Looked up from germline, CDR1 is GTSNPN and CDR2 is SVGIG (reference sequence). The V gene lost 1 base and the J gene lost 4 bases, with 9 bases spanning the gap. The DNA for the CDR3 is TGTGCCTGGAGTGGCCACAGGGCAGATACGCAGTATTTT. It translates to CAWSGHRADTQYF.

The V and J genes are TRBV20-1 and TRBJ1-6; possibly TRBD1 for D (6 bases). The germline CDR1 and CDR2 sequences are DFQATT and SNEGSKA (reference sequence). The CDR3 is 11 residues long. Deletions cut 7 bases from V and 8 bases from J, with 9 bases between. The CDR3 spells CSGGHDSPLHF. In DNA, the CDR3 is TGCAGTGGGGGACACGATTCACCCCTCCACTTT.

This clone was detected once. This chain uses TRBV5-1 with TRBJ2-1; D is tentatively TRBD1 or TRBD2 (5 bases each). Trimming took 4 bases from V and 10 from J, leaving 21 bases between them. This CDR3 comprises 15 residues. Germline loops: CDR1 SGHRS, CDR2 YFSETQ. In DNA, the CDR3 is TGCGCCAGCAGCCTGGAGTGGGGGACCTTCGCGGAGCAGTTCTTC. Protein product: CASSLEWGTFAEQFF.

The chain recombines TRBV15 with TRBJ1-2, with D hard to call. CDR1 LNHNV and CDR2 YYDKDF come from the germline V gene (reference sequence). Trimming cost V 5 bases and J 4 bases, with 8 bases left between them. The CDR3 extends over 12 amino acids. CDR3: CATSRDGYGYTF. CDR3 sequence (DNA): TGTGCCACCAGCCGGGATGGCTATGGCTACACCTTC.

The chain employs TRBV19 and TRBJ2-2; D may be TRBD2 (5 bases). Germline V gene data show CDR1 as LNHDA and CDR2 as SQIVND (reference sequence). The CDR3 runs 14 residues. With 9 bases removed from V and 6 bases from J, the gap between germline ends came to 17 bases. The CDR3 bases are TGTGCCAGCCGGACTTGGGGTTTTTCCGGGGAGCTGTTTTTT. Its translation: CASRTWGFSGELFF. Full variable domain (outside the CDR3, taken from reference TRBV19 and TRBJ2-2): DGGITQSPKYLFRKEGQNVTLSCEQNLNHDAMYWYRQDPGQGLRLIYYSQIVNDFQKGDIAEGYSVSREKKESFPLTVTSAQKNPTAFYLCASRTWGFSGELFFGEGSRLTVL.

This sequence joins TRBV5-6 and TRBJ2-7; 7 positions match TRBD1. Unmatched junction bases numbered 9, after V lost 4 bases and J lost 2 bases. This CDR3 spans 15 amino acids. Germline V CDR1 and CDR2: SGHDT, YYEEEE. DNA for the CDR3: TGTGCCAGCAGCAGCGGCCACAGGGGACCCTACGAGCAGTACGTC. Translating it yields CASSSGHRGPYEQYV.

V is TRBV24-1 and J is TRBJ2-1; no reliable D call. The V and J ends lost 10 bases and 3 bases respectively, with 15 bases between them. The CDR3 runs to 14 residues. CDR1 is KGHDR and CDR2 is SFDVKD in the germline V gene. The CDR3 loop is CATARSSIYNEQFF. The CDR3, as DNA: TGTGCCACGGCCCGGTCGTCGATCTACAATGAGCAGTTCTTC.

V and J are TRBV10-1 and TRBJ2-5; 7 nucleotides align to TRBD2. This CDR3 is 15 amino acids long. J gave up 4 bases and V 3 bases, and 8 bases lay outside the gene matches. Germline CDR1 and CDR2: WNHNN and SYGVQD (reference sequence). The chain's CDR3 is CASSDTAGARETQYF. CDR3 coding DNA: TGCGCCAGCAGTGACACCGCGGGAGCGAGAGAGACCCAGTACTTC.

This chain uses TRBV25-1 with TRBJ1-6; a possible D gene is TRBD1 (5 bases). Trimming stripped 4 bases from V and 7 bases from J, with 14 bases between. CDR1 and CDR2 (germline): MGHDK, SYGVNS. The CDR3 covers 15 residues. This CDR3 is CASSAQGGNNSPLHF. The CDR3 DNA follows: TGTGCCAGCAGTGCCCAGGGTGGTAACAATTCACCCCTCCACTTT.

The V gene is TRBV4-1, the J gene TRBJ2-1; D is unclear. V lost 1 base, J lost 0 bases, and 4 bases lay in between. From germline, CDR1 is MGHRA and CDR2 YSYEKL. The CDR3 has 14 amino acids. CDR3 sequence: CASSQGSSYNEQFF. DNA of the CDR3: TGCGCCAGCAGCCAAGGGAGCTCCTACAATGAGCAGTTCTTC.

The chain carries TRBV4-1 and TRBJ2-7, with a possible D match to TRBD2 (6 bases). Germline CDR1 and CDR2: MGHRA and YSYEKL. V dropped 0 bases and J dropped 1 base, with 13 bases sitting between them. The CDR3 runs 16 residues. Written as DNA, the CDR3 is TGCGCCAGCAGCCAAGAGAATAGCGGTCGATCCTACGAGCAGTACTTC. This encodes CASSQENSGRSYEQYF.

The CDR3 bases are TGTGCCACCTCCAGCAGGGCTCAGCCCCAGCATTTT. Protein sequence: CATSSRAQPQHF. V and J are TRBV19 and TRBJ1-5; TRBD1 is a possible D gene (5 bases). V was cut by 10 bases and J by 6 bases, with 13 bases left in between. Germline CDR1 is LNHDA and CDR2 is SQIVND (reference sequence). The CDR3 totals 12 residues. Supplemented by reference TRBV19 and TRBJ1-5, the full variable domain reads DGGITQSPKYLFRKEGQNVTLSCEQNLNHDAMYWYRQDPGQGLRLIYYSQIVNDFQKGDIAEGYSVSREKKESFPLTVTSAQKNPTAFYLCATSSRAQPQHFGDGTRLSIL.

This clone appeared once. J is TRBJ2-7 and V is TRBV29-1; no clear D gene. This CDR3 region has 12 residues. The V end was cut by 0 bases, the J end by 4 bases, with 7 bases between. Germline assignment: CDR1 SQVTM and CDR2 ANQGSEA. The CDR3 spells CSVEDPGYEQYF. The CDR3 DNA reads TGCAGCGTTGAAGATCCTGGATACGAGCAGTACTTC.

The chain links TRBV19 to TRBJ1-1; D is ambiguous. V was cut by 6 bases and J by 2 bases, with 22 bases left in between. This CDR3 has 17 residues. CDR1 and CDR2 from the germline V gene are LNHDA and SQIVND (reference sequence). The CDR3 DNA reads TGTGCCAGTAGGGGTGGGGTAAACCAACGGCGTAACACTGAAGCTTTCTTT. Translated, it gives CASRGGVNQRRNTEAFF. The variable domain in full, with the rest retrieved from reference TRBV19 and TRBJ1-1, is DGGITQSPKYLFRKEGQNVTLSCEQNLNHDAMYWYRQDPGQGLRLIYYSQIVNDFQKGDIAEGYSVSREKKESFPLTVTSAQKNPTAFYLCASRGGVNQRRNTEAFFGQGTRLTVV.

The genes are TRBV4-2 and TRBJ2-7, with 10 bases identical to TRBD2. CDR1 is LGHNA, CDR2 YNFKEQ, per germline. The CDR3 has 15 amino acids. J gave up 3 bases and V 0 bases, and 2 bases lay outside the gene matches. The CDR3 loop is CASSQELAGNYEQYF. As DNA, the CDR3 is TGTGCCAGCAGCCAAGAACTAGCGGGAAACTACGAGCAGTACTTC.

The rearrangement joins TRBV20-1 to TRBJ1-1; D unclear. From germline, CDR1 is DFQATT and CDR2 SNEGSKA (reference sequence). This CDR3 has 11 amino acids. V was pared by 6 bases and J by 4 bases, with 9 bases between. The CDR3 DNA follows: TGCAGTGCCCGGATAATCACTGAAGCTTTCTTT. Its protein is CSARIITEAFF.

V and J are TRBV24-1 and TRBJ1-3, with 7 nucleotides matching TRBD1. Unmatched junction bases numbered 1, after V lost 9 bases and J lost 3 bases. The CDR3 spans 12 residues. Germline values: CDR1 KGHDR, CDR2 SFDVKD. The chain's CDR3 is CATGDSGNTIYF. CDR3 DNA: TGTGCCACCGGGGACAGTGGAAACACCATATATTTT.

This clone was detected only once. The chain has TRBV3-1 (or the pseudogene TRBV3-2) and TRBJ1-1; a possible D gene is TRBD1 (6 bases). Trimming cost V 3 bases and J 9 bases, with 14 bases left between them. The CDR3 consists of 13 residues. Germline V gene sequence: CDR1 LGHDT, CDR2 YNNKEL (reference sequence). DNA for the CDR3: TGTGCCAGCAGCCAGGACGCACAGGGAAAAGCTTTCTTT. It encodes CASSQDAQGKAFF.

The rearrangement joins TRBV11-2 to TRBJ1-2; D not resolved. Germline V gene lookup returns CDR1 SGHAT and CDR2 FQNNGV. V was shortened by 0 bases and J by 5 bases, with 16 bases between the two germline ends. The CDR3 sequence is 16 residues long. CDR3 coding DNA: TGTGCCAGCAGCTTAGATGCGGCTACATCGGGGTATGGCTACACCTTC. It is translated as CASSLDAATSGYGYTF.

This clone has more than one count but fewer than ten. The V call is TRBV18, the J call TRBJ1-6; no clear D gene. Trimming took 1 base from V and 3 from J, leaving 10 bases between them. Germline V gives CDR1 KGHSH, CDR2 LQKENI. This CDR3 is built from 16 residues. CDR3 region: CASSPQSGLYNSPLHF. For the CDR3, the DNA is TGTGCCAGCTCACCACAATCAGGCCTCTATAATTCACCCCTCCACTTT.

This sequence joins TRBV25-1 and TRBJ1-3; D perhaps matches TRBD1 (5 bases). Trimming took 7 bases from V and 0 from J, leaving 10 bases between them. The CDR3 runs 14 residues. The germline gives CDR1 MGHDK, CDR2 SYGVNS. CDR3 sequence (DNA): TGTGCCAGCACCCCTCAGGGCTCTGGAAACACCATATATTTT. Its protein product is CASTPQGSGNTIYF.

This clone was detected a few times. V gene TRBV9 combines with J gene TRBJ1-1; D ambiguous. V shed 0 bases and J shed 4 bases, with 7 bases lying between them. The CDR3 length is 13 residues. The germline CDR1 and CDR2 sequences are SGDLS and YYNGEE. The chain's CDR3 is CASSVEVGTEAFF. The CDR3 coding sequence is TGTGCCAGCAGCGTAGAAGTGGGCACTGAAGCTTTCTTT.

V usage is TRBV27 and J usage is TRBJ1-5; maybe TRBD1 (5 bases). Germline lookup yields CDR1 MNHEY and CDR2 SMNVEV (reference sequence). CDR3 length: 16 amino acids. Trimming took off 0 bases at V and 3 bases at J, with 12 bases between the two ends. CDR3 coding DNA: TGTGCCAGCAGTTTATCGGGGACCTCGCCCAATCAGCCCCAGCATTTT. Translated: CASSLSGTSPNQPQHF.

The CDR3 DNA follows: TGTGCCAGCAGCTTAGGCCAGGAAGTAGGAGCTTTCTTT. Its protein product is CASSLGQEVGAFF. The chain joins TRBV7-9 to TRBJ1-1; D remains ambiguous. From germline, CDR1 is SEHNR and CDR2 FQNEAQ (reference sequence). Trimming shortened V by 1 base and J by 10 bases, and 13 bases separated the two germline ends. The CDR3 totals 13 residues. The variable domain in full, with the rest retrieved from reference TRBV7-9 and TRBJ1-1, is DTGVSQNPRHKITKRGQNVTFRCDPISEHNRLYWYRQTLGQGPEFLTYFQNEAQLEKSRLLSDRFSAERPKGSFSTLEIQRTEQGDSAMYLCASSLGQEVGAFFGQGTRLTVV.

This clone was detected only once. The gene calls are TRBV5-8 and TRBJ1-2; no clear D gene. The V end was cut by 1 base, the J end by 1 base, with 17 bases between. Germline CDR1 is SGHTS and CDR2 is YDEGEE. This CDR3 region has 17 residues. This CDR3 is CASSLYPPPTSNYGYTF. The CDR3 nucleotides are TGTGCCAGCAGCTTGTACCCGCCACCCACCAGTAACTATGGCTACACCTTC.

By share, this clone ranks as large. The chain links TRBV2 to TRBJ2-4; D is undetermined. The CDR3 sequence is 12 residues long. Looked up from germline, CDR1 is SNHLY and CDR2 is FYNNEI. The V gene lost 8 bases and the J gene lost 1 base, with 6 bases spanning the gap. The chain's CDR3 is CASSGAKNIQYF. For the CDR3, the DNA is TGTGCCAGCTCCGGGGCCAAAAACATTCAGTACTTC.

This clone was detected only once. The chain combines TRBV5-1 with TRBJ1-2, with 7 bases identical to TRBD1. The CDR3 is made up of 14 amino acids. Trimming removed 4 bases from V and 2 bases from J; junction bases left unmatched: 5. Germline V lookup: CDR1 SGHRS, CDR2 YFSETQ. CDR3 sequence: CASSLRQGNYGYTF. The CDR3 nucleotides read TGCGCCAGCAGCCTCCGACAGGGAAACTATGGCTACACCTTC.